The source of this T cell receptor beta chain is a study of control samples from healthy donors and cancer patients. The data were produced by immunoSEQ multiplex PCR, yet TCRdb's version contains in-frame clones alone and is incomplete. The sample holds some 95,000 clones, around three quarters seen once. This clone was seen a single time. Germline V gene sequence: CDR1 SGHVS, CDR2 FQNEAQ. Between the trimmed V and J ends, which lost 3 bases and 1 base, there was a span of 6 bases. The CDR3 consists of 13 residues. The chain joins TRBV7-8 to TRBJ2-5; D gene ambiguous. Sequencing was performed on blood. The sequence came from a woman in her thirties in good health. CDR3 sequence reads: CASSFAGQETQYF. The CDR3 DNA reads as TGTGCCAGCAGCTTTGCAGGCCAAGAGACCCAGTACTTC.